The entry that follows covers one TCR beta chain sequence. Trimming left V 2 bases short and J 4 bases short, with 11 bases between. CDR3 length equals 15 residues. CDR1 is KGHDR, CDR2 SFDVKD, per germline. The age range of participants was 18 to 89 years, with residence in about 25 US areas. This record belongs to a study of blood T cell repertoires in COVID-19. Study-wide background: T cells, B-cell-depleted T cells, or PBMCs supplied cDNA or gDNA.

Data came from immunoSEQ multiplex PCR; TCRdb stores just in-frame clones and leaves some out. In the table there are about 140,000 clones, nearly 80% of which are singletons. Sequencing input: PBMCs or T cells enriched from blood (not recorded which). The receptor's source is a woman between 45 and 60 years old who had recovered from COVID-19. The gene calls are TRBV24-1 and TRBJ1-5, with D perhaps TRBD1 (6 bases). DNA for the CDR3: TGTGCCACCAGTGATTCCGGACAGCCGAATCAGCCCCAGCATTTT. This gives the protein CATSDSGQPNQPQHF.